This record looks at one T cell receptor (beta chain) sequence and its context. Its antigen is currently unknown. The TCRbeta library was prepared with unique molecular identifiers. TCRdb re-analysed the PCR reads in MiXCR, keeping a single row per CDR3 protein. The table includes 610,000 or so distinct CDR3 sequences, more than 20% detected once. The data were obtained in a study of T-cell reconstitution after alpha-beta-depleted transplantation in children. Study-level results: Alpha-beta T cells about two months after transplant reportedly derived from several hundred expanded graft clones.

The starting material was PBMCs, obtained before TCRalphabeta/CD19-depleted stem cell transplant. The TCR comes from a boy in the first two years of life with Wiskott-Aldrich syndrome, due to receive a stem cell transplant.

This CDR3 is CASNKDALGANVLTF. CDR3 DNA sequence: TGTGCCAGCAACAAAGACGCGCTAGGGGCCAACGTCCTGACTTTC. The chain is built from TRBV2 and TRBJ2-6; no clear D gene. Germline V gene lookup returns CDR1 SNHLY and CDR2 FYNNEI. The V end lost 7 bases, the J end lost 4 bases, and 14 bases lay between the germline ends. This CDR3 is built from 15 residues.